The 15 T cell receptor beta chains below all came from one sample that was sequenced in a study of Graves' ophthalmopathy and Graves' hyperthyroidism. Amplifying from RNA transcripts, the study obtained TCR beta CDR3 regions. Investigators did first-round RT-PCR with HTBI primers, then second-round multiplex PCR. One entry per CDR3 protein, called by TCRdb with MiXCR from the multiplex PCR reads. The table includes 1 million to 1.3 million distinct CDR3 sequences, roughly two fifths detected once. Sequenced material: peripheral blood or thyroid tissue (not recorded which). The receptors were gathered from an adult man with Graves' hyperthyroidism.

J is TRBJ2-2 and V is TRBV19; 11 positions match TRBD2. V shed 7 bases, J shed 4 bases, and the junction held 5 bases outside the gene matches. The CDR3 contains 15 residues. Germline V gives CDR1 LNHDA, CDR2 SQIVND (reference sequence). CDR3 sequence reads: CASIITSGSTGELFF. Written as DNA, the CDR3 is TGTGCCAGTATCATTACTAGCGGGAGCACCGGGGAGCTGTTTTTT.

In its sample, this clonotype was seen a few times. The chain has TRBV30 and TRBJ1-6; D remains ambiguous. Germline V gene sequence: CDR1 GTSNPN, CDR2 SVGIG (reference sequence). This CDR3 region has 15 residues. Between the trimmed V and J ends, which lost 3 bases and 0 bases, there was a span of 9 bases. This CDR3 is CAWRLSSSYNSPLHF. The CDR3 nucleotides read TGTGCCTGGAGATTGTCGAGCTCCTATAATTCACCCCTCCACTTT.

V gene TRBV7-9 combines with J gene TRBJ1-5; possibly TRBD1 for D (6 bases). V lost 11 bases to trimming and J lost 6 bases, with 17 bases between them. The CDR3 runs 13 residues. Germline V gene data show CDR1 as SEHNR and CDR2 as FQNEAQ (reference sequence). The CDR3 loop reads CAWSAGDRQPQHF. The DNA of the CDR3 is TGTGCCTGGAGTGCAGGGGACCGTCAGCCCCAGCATTTT.

Ten or more counts support this clonotype. The V call is TRBV20-1, the J call TRBJ2-7; possible D gene TRBD2, 6 bases. V was pared by 3 bases and J by 2 bases, with 17 bases between. Germline values: CDR1 DFQATT, CDR2 SNEGSKA (reference sequence). This CDR3 is built from 15 residues. CDR3 nucleotides: TGCAGTGCTAGCGAACCGGGACTTTCCACCTACGAGCAGTACTTC. Encoded protein: CSASEPGLSTYEQYF.

The chain's CDR3 is CASSYSGQGTQGPQHF. CDR3 DNA sequence: TGTGCCAGCAGTTACTCCGGACAGGGGACTCAAGGTCCCCAGCATTTT. The chain recombines TRBV6-5 with TRBJ1-5, with 9 bases that match TRBD1. Germline CDR1 MNHEY, CDR2 SVGAGI. V shed 0 bases and J 10 bases; nucleotides not matched to a gene: 10. The CDR3 covers 16 residues.

The table lists this clonotype with many counts. The rearrangement joins TRBV10-3 to TRBJ1-3; D unresolved. Germline V gene lookup returns CDR1 ENHRY and CDR2 SYGVKD. The CDR3 runs to 19 residues. The V end was cut by 4 bases, the J end by 0 bases, with 22 bases between. This CDR3 is CAISVEVSVLLNSGNTIYF. CDR3 bases: TGTGCCATCAGTGTCGAAGTCTCGGTCTTACTCAACTCTGGAAACACCATATATTTT.

J is TRBJ2-7 and V is TRBV11-2; TRBD1 matches 7 bases. Germline V gene data show CDR1 as SGHAT and CDR2 as FQNNGV. The CDR3 is 14 amino acids. J lost 2 bases, V lost 5 bases, and 6 bases had no gene match. The CDR3 DNA follows: TGTGCCAGCAGCGACAGGGTAATAGCCTACGAGCAGTACTTC. Amino acid sequence: CASSDRVIAYEQYF.

The chain is built from TRBV24-1 and TRBJ2-7; no clear D. The CDR3 is 13 residues long. V lost 7 bases, J lost 3 bases, and 12 bases lay in between. The germline CDR1 and CDR2 sequences are KGHDR and SFDVKD. In nucleotides, the CDR3 is TGTGCCACCAGCGCACTCGCAGACTACGAGCAGTACTTC. Residues: CATSALADYEQYF.

This clonotype was detected only a few times. The rearrangement uses TRBV12-3 or TRBV12-4 and TRBJ2-5; D perhaps matches TRBD1 (6 bases). The V gene lost 6 bases and the J gene lost 3 bases, with 14 bases spanning the gap. CDR3 size: 14 residues. The CDR3 DNA reads as TGTGCCAGCAGACCGGGACACCGAAAAGAGACCCAGTACTTC. It encodes CASRPGHRKETQYF.

In the case of this clonotype: A junction end diverges from the germline sequence, so it may reflect a read error. The V and J genes are TRBV10-3 and TRBJ1-1; D is possibly TRBD1 (5 bases). Germline lookup yields CDR1 ENHRY and CDR2 SYGVKD. This CDR3 comprises 15 residues. The chain's CDR3 is CAISRDPMENAEAFF. In DNA, the CDR3 is TGTGCCATCAGTCGGGACCCTATGGAGAACGCTGAAGCTTTCTTT.

This clonotype was recorded many times. V gene TRBV7-8 combines with J gene TRBJ1-6; D call uncertain. The CDR3 has 15 amino acids. Trimming pared 5 bases from V and 8 bases from J, leaving 16 bases between. Germline values: CDR1 SGHVS, CDR2 FQNEAQ. CDR3 protein: CASSVLPGNHSPLHF. CDR3 DNA sequence: TGTGCCAGCAGCGTCTTACCGGGGAACCATTCACCCCTCCACTTT.

Ten or more counts support this clonotype. This chain uses TRBV4-1 with TRBJ1-6; no definite D call. Germline V gene sequence: CDR1 MGHRA, CDR2 YSYEKL. This CDR3 is built from 13 residues. V dropped 4 bases and J dropped 7 bases, with 8 bases sitting between them. The CDR3 sequence: CASSLRLNSPLHF. DNA for the CDR3: TGCGCCAGCAGCCTCCGCTTGAATTCACCCCTCCACTTT.

The table lists this clonotype with many counts. J is TRBJ1-5 and V is TRBV6-5; D gene ambiguous. Trimming shortened V by 0 bases and J by 2 bases, and 5 bases separated the two germline ends. The germline V gene encodes CDR1 MNHEY and CDR2 SVGAGI. The CDR3 runs to 14 residues. CDR3: CASSYSVGNQPQHF. The DNA for the CDR3 is TGTGCCAGCAGTTACTCGGTCGGCAATCAGCCCCAGCATTTT.

This clonotype is a singleton in its sample. This chain connects TRBV20-1 to TRBJ1-1; 7 nucleotides match TRBD1. After removal of 6 bases from V and 5 bases from J, the junction contained 12 bases not matched to a gene. The germline gives CDR1 DFQATT, CDR2 SNEGSKA (reference sequence). CDR3 size: 14 residues. The chain's CDR3 is CSASPGTARTEAFF. The CDR3 DNA follows: TGCAGTGCGTCGCCCGGGACAGCGAGGACTGAAGCTTTCTTT.

This clonotype was detected once. The chain has TRBV9 and TRBJ1-4; TRBD1 is a possible D gene (5 bases). The CDR3 is made up of 15 amino acids. Germline assignment: CDR1 SGDLS and CDR2 YYNGEE. V gave up 0 bases and J gave up 6 bases, with 12 bases separating them. For the CDR3, the DNA is TGTGCCAGCAGCGTAGGACCCGTACAGGATGAAAAACTGTTTTTT. It translates to CASSVGPVQDEKLFF.